Given below is one T cell receptor (beta chain) in context. Its antigen is still unknown. The data belong to a study of blood T cells in healthy people across ages. Findings and limits, study-wide: Diversity figures based on one million T cells were deemed too low.

The donors, healthy Caucasians from Russia, were aged roughly 6 to 100. Each sample gave at least 7 million isolated PBMCs. Total RNA was extracted at no less than 5 micrograms per sample. Germline V gives CDR1 DFQATT, CDR2 SNEGSKA (reference sequence). Deletions cut 0 bases from V and 4 bases from J, with 16 bases between. This CDR3 has 16 residues. Primers used in a second PCR of about 6 to 11 cycles were a sample-barcoded 5' primer and a J-beta primer mix. TCRdb called the 5' RACE reads again in MiXCR, with one record for every CDR3 protein. Among about 640,000 distinct CDR3 sequences, about 54% were seen once, and the ten largest hold approximately 37%.

Input material: blood. This clonotype originated in a man aged 55 to 70 in good health. The chain carries TRBV20-1 and TRBJ1-5; tentatively, D is TRBD1 (6 bases). The CDR3 loop is CSARDPGGRINQPQHF. The CDR3 coding sequence is TGCAGTGCTAGAGATCCGGGGGGGCGGATAAATCAGCCCCAGCATTTT.